The TCR beta chain under discussion was sequenced for a study of control samples from healthy donors and cancer patients. V lost 4 bases and J lost 4; bases outside the gene matches: 9. Germline CDR1 SQVTM, CDR2 ANQGSEA. CDR3 length: 14 amino acids. Method: immunoSEQ multiplex PCR; TCRdb's copy keeps in-frame clones and lacks some. The table includes about 120,000 clones, about 91% detected once. The sample comprised blood. The clonotype was recovered from a middle-aged man in good health. V is TRBV29-1 and J is TRBJ1-1; 7 bases agree with TRBD1. The DNA of the CDR3 is TGCAGCGTTGGACAGGGCACCCTGAGCACTGAAGCTTTCTTT. It yields the protein CSVGQGTLSTEAFF.